The clone carrying this TCR beta chain was observed a few times. The source of the sample is a study of T cells in Graves' hyperthyroidism and ophthalmopathy. The trim removed 2 bases at V and 7 bases at J, leaving 13 bases unmatched. Germline loops: CDR1 MGHRA, CDR2 YSYEKL. The CDR3 contains 16 residues. Amplification yielded TCR beta CDR3 regions, with RNA transcripts as the source. An initial round of RT-PCR targeting the TCR CDR3 relied on the HTBI primer set. One entry per CDR3 protein results from TCRdb running MiXCR on the multiplex PCR reads. This sample has 560,000 or so distinct CDR3 sequences, with just under 20% found just once.

This TCR was recovered from a man aged 35 to 55 with Graves' ophthalmopathy. Sequencing was performed on blood. The chain employs TRBV4-1 and TRBJ1-2; 7 positions match TRBD1. The CDR3 nucleotides are TGCGCCAGCAGCCAAACAACGACAGGGTGGAAGGGTGGCTACACCTTC. Protein sequence: CASSQTTTGWKGGYTF.